The next 11 T cell receptor beta chains were all read from a single sample in a study of early T cells in non-severe SARS-CoV-2 infection. TCRdb redid the calling of the 5' RACE reads with MiXCR, one entry per CDR3 protein. The sample lists some 64,000 distinct CDR3 sequences, less than 14% occurring once. Sequencing was performed on whole blood. The source is an adult who was a healthcare worker with PCR-confirmed SARS-CoV-2 infection or an uninfected control (not recorded which).

This clonotype was seen repeatedly, ten times or more. The chain combines TRBV7-9 with TRBJ2-1, with a tentative D call TRBD1 (5 bases). The germline gives CDR1 SEHNR, CDR2 FQNEAQ (reference sequence). Trimming took off 6 bases at V and 8 bases at J, with 17 bases between the two ends. This CDR3 has 14 amino acids. This chain's CDR3 is CASRTTEQGDEQFF. The CDR3 nucleotides are TGTGCCAGCAGGACCACGGAGCAGGGCGATGAGCAGTTCTTC. Combining the CDR3 with reference TRBV7-9 and TRBJ2-1 gives the whole variable domain DTGVSQNPRHKITKRGQNVTFRCDPISEHNRLYWYRQTLGQGPEFLTYFQNEAQLEKSRLLSDRFSAERPKGSFSTLEIQRTEQGDSAMYLCASRTTEQGDEQFFGPGTRLTVL.

This clonotype showed up many times. V gene TRBV7-6 combines with J gene TRBJ2-7; tentative D call: TRBD2 (5 bases). Trimming left V 8 bases short and J 5 bases short, with 13 bases between. The V gene's germline CDR1 is SGHVS and CDR2 FNYEAQ. The CDR3 extends over 12 amino acids. Written as DNA, the CDR3 is TGTGCCAGCGGGAGTCCGTACGACGAGCAGTACTTC. It is translated as CASGSPYDEQYF.

In its sample, this clonotype was seen many times. The chain couples TRBV6-4 to TRBJ1-1; TRBD1 might be the D (6 bases). CDR3 length: 15 residues. V dropped 3 bases and J dropped 4 bases, with 15 bases sitting between them. Looked up from germline, CDR1 is MRHNA and CDR2 is SNTAGT. CDR3 sequence (DNA): TGTGCCAGCAGTGATGGTCCAGGGGCGGTCACTGAAGCTTTCTTT. Translating gives CASSDGPGAVTEAFF.

This clonotype appeared many times. This sequence joins TRBV7-2 and TRBJ2-5; D ambiguous. Germline-derived CDR1 and CDR2 are SGHTA and FQGNSA. The CDR3 extends over 12 amino acids. Deletions cut 3 bases from V and 5 bases from J, with 7 bases between. The CDR3 spells CASSFTDETQYF. The DNA of the CDR3 is TGTGCCAGCAGCTTTACTGATGAGACCCAGTACTTC.

The sample holds many counts of this clonotype. The genes are TRBV3-1 and TRBJ1-2; D call uncertain. Trimming took 0 bases from V and 2 from J, leaving 13 bases between them. This CDR3 comprises 16 residues. Germline CDR1 reads LGHDT; CDR2 reads YNNKEL (reference sequence). DNA for the CDR3: TGTGCCAGCAGCCAAGATGCGACATTCGGAAACTATGGCTACACCTTC. Translating it yields CASSQDATFGNYGYTF.

This sequence joins TRBV29-1 and TRBJ1-2; 8 nucleotides match TRBD1. Germline V gives CDR1 SQVTM, CDR2 ANQGSEA. J was trimmed by 8 bases and V by 0 bases; bases with no gene match: 8. The CDR3 consists of 14 residues. CDR3 amino acids: CSVEDPRDRLGYTF. CDR3 in DNA: TGCAGCGTTGAAGATCCCCGGGACAGGCTCGGCTACACCTTC. The whole variable domain, filled in from reference TRBV29-1 and TRBJ1-2, reads SAVISQKPSRDICQRGTSLTIQCQVDSQVTMMFWYRQQPGQSLTLIATANQGSEATYESGFVIDKFPISRPNLTFSTLTVSNMSPEDSSIYLCSVEDPRDRLGYTFGSGTRLTVV.

This clonotype was recorded many times. J is TRBJ2-5 and V is TRBV5-6; 8 bases fit TRBD2. The CDR3 consists of 14 residues. Germline CDR1 and CDR2: SGHDT and YYEEEE. With V trimmed by 2 bases and J by 4 bases, 4 bases remained unmatched. The CDR3, as DNA: TGTGCCAGCAGCTTCTCAAGCGGGGGAGAGACCCAGTACTTC. This sequence encodes CASSFSSGGETQYF. Full variable domain (outside the CDR3, taken from reference TRBV5-6 and TRBJ2-5): DAGVTQSPTHLIKTRGQQVTLRCSPKSGHDTVSWYQQALGQGPQFIFQYYEEEERQRGNFPDRFSGHQFPNYSSELNVNALLLGDSALYLCASSFSSGGETQYFGPGTRLLVL.

The table lists this clonotype with many counts. This chain joins TRBV3-1 and TRBJ2-1; D not certain. The CDR3 covers 13 residues. The V end was cut by 4 bases, the J end by 6 bases, with 10 bases between. Looked up from germline, CDR1 is LGHDT and CDR2 is YNNKEL (reference sequence). The CDR3 reads CASSPRATNEQFF. As DNA, the CDR3 is TGTGCCAGCAGCCCCCGGGCCACCAATGAGCAGTTCTTC.

This clonotype was picked up many times. This chain uses TRBV7-9 with TRBJ2-1, with TRBD2 identical over 11 bases. The CDR3 sequence is 14 residues long. Trimming removed 3 bases from V and 9 bases from J; junction bases left unmatched: 4. CDR1 and CDR2 from the germline V gene are SEHNR and FQNEAQ (reference sequence). In DNA form, the CDR3 reads TGTGCCAGCAGCTTTCGACTAGCGGGGACTGAGCAGTTCTTC. Translating gives CASSFRLAGTEQFF. Full variable domain (remainder filled in from reference TRBV7-9 and TRBJ2-1): DTGVSQNPRHKITKRGQNVTFRCDPISEHNRLYWYRQTLGQGPEFLTYFQNEAQLEKSRLLSDRFSAERPKGSFSTLEIQRTEQGDSAMYLCASSFRLAGTEQFFGPGTRLTVL.

With regard to this clonotype: One base away lies a much larger clone, so this may be a sequencing read error. The J gene is TRBJ2-7, the V gene TRBV12-3 or TRBV12-4, with D possibly TRBD1 on 6 matching bases. The CDR3 contains 12 residues. V shed 5 bases and J shed 5 bases, with 10 bases lying between them. CDR3 residues: CASSPTGHEQYF. Here the CDR3 DNA reads TGTGCCAGCAGTCCCACAGGGCACGAGCAGTACTTC.

This clonotype was detected ten times or more. The rearrangement links TRBV5-1 to TRBJ1-1; D unresolved. Germline CDR1 and CDR2: SGHRS and YFSETQ. With 0 bases removed from V and 1 base from J, the gap between germline ends came to 4 bases. The CDR3 has 13 residues. The CDR3 is CASSLDPNTEAFF. The CDR3 DNA reads TGCGCCAGCAGCTTGGACCCGAACACTGAAGCTTTCTTT.